The 6 T cell receptor beta chains below all came from one sample that was sequenced in a study of control samples from healthy donors and cancer patients (dated by TCRdb to the early 2020s). The library was made by the immunoSEQ multiplex PCR assay. Imported from immuneACCESS, the table was reduced by TCRdb to in-frame sequences with V and J called. These copies leave out some clones; in studies compared against another copy, an unresolved V gene accounts for under half, and the cause of the remainder is not known. The sample profile shows tens of thousands of clones; about 94% of them were found once. Of the sample, 20% to 30% falls within the top ten clones. Input material: blood. These receptors all stem from a man aged 60 to 69 in good health.

The V gene is TRBV5-4, the J gene TRBJ1-2; D is unclear. This CDR3 spans 14 amino acids. V lost 4 bases and J lost 0, with 10 bases in between. Germline lookup yields CDR1 SGHNT and CDR2 YYREEE (reference sequence). CDR3 amino acids: CASSTARPNYGYTF. CDR3 in DNA: TGTGCCAGCAGCACCGCCCGACCTAACTATGGCTACACCTTC.

This rearrangement joins TRBV30 to TRBJ2-5; 14 positions agree with TRBD2. V lost 5 bases, J lost 4 bases, and 6 bases stayed unmatched. The germline gives CDR1 GTSNPN, CDR2 SVGIG (reference sequence). The CDR3 is made up of 15 amino acids. This CDR3 is CAWGRGLAGVETQYF. The CDR3 bases are TGTGCCTGGGGACGGGGACTAGCGGGAGTAGAGACCCAGTACTTC. Looking up the rest from reference TRBV30 and TRBJ2-5 gives the full variable domain: SQTIHQWPATLVQPVGSPLSLECTVEGTSNPNLYWYRQAAGRGLQLLFYSVGIGQISSEVPQNLSASRPQDRQFILSSKKLLLSDSGFYLCAWGRGLAGVETQYFGPGTRLLVL.

This chain uses TRBV5-1 with TRBJ2-2; 8 nucleotides match TRBD1. With 1 base clipped from V and 5 bases from J, the junction kept 1 base outside the gene matches. The length of the CDR3 is 14 residues. Germline lookup yields CDR1 SGHRS and CDR2 YFSETQ. The CDR3 here is CASSLQGATGELFF. DNA of the CDR3: TGCGCCAGCAGCTTGCAGGGGGCGACCGGGGAGCTGTTTTTT.

The V gene is TRBV20-1, the J gene TRBJ2-5; no clear D gene. V was clipped by 3 bases and J by 5 bases, with 10 bases between them. The germline V gene encodes CDR1 DFQATT and CDR2 SNEGSKA (reference sequence). This CDR3 spans 12 amino acids. The chain's CDR3 is CSASGLGETQYF. The CDR3 DNA is TGCAGTGCTAGTGGTCTGGGCGAGACCCAGTACTTC.

The chain links TRBV10-1 to TRBJ2-7, with a weak D call TRBD2 (5 bases). Deletions cut 5 bases from V and 7 bases from J, with 12 bases between. This CDR3 contains 12 residues. The germline gives CDR1 WNHNN, CDR2 SYGVQD (reference sequence). CDR3 loop: CASSSRRGEQYF. CDR3 sequence (DNA): TGCGCCAGCAGTTCCAGAAGAGGGGAGCAGTACTTC.

This clone has a single count. This chain uses TRBV27 with TRBJ1-2, with 10 bases that match TRBD1. Per the germline V gene, CDR1 is MNHEY and CDR2 is SMNVEV (reference sequence). The CDR3 sequence is 15 residues long. The J segment lost 2 bases and the V segment lost 5 bases, leaving 5 bases of the junction unmatched. CDR3 residues: CASSPGQGVNYGYTF. CDR3 in DNA: TGTGCCAGCAGTCCCGGACAGGGGGTAAACTATGGCTACACCTTC.